This TCR beta chain was recovered during a study of CD8 T cells in ankylosing spondylitis. Study conclusions and caveats: Disease-associated clonotypes exhibited CD8+ identity and were relatively infrequent in peripheral blood. Ankylosing spondylitis blood seemed to carry a telltale TCR beta motif made of several highly homologous variants.

Of note for this clonotype: Its matching antigen is unknown.

One entry per CDR3 protein, called by TCRdb with MiXCR from the 5' RACE reads. In the table there are more than 150,000 distinct CDR3 sequences, roughly 12% of which are singletons. The TCR originated in a male donor with ankylosing spondylitis or in good health (not recorded which). Sequencing was performed on blood, either unsorted or a sorted T cell fraction (not recorded which).

CDR3 in DNA: TGTGCCAGCAGTGATTCAGTCAGGGCAATGAACACTGAAGCTTTCTTT. Protein sequence: CASSDSVRAMNTEAFF. The chain employs TRBV25-1 and TRBJ1-1; the D gene is possibly TRBD1 (5 bases). This CDR3 has 16 amino acids. V lost 3 bases to trimming and J lost 0 bases, with 14 bases between them. Per the germline V gene, CDR1 is MGHDK and CDR2 is SYGVNS.